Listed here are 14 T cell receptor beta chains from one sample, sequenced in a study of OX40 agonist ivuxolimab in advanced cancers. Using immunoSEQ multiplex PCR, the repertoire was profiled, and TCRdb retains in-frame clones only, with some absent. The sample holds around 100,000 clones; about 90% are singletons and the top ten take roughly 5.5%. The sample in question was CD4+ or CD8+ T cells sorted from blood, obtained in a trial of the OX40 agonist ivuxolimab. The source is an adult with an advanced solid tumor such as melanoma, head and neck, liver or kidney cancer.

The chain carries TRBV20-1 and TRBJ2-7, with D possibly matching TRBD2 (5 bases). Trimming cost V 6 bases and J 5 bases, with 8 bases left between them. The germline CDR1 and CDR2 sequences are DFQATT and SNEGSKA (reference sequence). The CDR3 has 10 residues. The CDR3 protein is CSAWRNEQYF. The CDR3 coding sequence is TGCAGTGCGTGGAGGAACGAGCAGTACTTC.

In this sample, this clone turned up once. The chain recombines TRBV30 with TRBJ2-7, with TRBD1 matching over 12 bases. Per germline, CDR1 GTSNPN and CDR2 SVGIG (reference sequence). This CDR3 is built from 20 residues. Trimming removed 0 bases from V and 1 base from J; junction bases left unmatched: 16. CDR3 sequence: CAWSVPVRGTGGRRSYEQYF. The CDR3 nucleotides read TGTGCCTGGAGTGTACCGGTCCGCGGGACAGGGGGCCGAAGGTCCTACGAGCAGTACTTC.

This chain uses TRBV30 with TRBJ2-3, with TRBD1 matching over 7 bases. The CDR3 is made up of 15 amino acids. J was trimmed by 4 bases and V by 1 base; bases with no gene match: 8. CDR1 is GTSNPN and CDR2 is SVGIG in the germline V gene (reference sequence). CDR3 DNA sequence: TGTGCCTGGAGTGGACTGGGCAGGGGGTCAGATACGCAGTATTTT. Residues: CAWSGLGRGSDTQYF.

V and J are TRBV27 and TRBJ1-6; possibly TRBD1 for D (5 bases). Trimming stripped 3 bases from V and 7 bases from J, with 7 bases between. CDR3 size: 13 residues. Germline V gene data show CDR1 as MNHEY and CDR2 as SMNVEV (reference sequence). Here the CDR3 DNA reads TGTGCCAGCAGTTTGGCAGGGAATTCACCCCTCCACTTT. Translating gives CASSLAGNSPLHF.

CDR3 protein: CASRIMEGRVFF. CDR3 nucleotides: TGTGCCAGCAGGATAATGGAAGGTCGGGTGTTCTTC. The chain combines TRBV27 with TRBJ2-1; D is undetermined. The CDR3 length is 12 residues. The ends were cut back, 6 bases at V and 15 bases at J, with 18 bases in the middle. Germline V CDR1 and CDR2: MNHEY, SMNVEV (reference sequence).

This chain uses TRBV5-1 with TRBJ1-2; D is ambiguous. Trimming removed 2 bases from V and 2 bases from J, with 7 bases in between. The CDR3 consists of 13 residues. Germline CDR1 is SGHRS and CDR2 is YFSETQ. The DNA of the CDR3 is TGCGCCAGCAGCTTAAACACCAACTATGGCTACACCTTC. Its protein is CASSLNTNYGYTF.

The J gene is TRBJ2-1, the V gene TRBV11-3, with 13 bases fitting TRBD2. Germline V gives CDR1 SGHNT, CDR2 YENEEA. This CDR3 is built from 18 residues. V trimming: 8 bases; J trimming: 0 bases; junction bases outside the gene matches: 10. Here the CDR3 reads CASATGLAGESSYNEQFF. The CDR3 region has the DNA TGTGCCAGCGCAACCGGACTAGCGGGGGAAAGCTCCTACAATGAGCAGTTCTTC.

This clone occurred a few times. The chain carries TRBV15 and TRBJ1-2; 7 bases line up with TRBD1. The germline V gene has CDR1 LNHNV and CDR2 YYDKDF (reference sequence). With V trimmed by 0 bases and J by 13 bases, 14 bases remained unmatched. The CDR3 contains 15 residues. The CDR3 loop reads CATSRDRIGQASLTF. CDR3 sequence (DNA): TGTGCCACCAGCAGAGATCGGATCGGACAGGCGAGTCTCACCTTC.

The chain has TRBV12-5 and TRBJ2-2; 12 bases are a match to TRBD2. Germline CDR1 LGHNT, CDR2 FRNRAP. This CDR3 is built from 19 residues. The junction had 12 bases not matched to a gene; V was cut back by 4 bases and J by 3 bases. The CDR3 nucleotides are TGTGCTAGTGGTTCTTATCCCTCTAGCGGGGGGGCAGACACCGGGGAGCTGTTTTTT. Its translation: CASGSYPSSGGADTGELFF.

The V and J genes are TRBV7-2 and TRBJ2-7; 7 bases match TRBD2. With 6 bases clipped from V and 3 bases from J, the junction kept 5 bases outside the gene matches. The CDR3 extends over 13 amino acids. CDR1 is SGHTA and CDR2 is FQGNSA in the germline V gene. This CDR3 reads CASSWDYYYEQYF. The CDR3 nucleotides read TGTGCCAGCAGTTGGGACTACTACTACGAGCAGTACTTC. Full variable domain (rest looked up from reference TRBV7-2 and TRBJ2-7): GAGVSQSPSNKVTEKGKDVELRCDPISGHTALYWYRQSLGQGLEFLIYFQGNSAPDKSGLPSDRFSAERTGGSVSTLTIQRTQQEDSAVYLCASSWDYYYEQYFGPGTRLTVT.

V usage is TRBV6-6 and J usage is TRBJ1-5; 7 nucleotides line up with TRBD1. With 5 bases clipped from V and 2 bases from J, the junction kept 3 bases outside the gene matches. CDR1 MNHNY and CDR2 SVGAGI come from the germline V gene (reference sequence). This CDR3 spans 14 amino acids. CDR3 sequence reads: CASSDGQGNQPQHF. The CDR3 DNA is TGTGCCAGCAGTGACGGACAGGGCAATCAGCCCCAGCATTTT.

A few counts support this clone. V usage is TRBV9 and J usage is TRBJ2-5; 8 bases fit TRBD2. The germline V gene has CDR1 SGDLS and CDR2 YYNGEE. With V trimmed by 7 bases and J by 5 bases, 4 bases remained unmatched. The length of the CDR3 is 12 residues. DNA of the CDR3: TGTGCCAGCTCGGGGGGGACCGAGACCCAGTACTTC. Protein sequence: CASSGGTETQYF.

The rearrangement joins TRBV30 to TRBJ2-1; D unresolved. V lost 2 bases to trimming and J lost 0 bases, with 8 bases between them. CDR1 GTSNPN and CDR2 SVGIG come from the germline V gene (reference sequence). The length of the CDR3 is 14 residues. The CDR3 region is CAWSRPISYNEQFF. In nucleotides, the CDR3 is TGTGCCTGGAGTAGGCCGATCTCCTACAATGAGCAGTTCTTC.

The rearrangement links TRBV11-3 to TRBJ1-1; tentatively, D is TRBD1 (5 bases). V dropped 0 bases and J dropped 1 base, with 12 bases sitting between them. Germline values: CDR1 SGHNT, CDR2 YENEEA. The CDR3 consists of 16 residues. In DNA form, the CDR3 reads TGTGCCAGCAGCTTAGATTTCGGGACCGCGAACACTGAAGCTTTCTTT. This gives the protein CASSLDFGTANTEAFF.